Only a few counts were recorded for the clone carrying this TCR beta chain. The antigen is not known. The time point was: patch test 1, 2 weeks after DPC sensitization. Indicated treatment: therapeutic diphenylcyclopropenone sensitization with weekly scalp DPC. The data are from a study of human T cells and chemical hapten exposure. Study-wide points: It was expanded TCRs that formed significantly more large CDR3 similarity clusters than controls did.

The CDR3 extends over 15 amino acids. Looked up from germline, CDR1 is SGHTA and CDR2 is FQGNSA. The V gene lost 5 bases and the J gene lost 5 bases, with 16 bases spanning the gap. TCRdb recomputed calls from the RACE reads with MiXCR, one row per CDR3 protein. Of about 90,000 distinct CDR3 sequences listed, roughly 10% are singletons. This receptor was identified in a man aged 40-49 years with alopecia areata. Some clones in this sample may be carry-over from other donors' samples. V is TRBV7-2 and J is TRBJ2-1; no reliable D call. The specimen comprised whole blood, sampled in connection with sensitization to the hapten diphenylcyclopropenone (DPC). DNA of the CDR3: TGTGCCAGCAGCCCCACGTTCAAAAACCACAATGAGCAGTTCTTC. Its protein product is CASSPTFKNHNEQFF.